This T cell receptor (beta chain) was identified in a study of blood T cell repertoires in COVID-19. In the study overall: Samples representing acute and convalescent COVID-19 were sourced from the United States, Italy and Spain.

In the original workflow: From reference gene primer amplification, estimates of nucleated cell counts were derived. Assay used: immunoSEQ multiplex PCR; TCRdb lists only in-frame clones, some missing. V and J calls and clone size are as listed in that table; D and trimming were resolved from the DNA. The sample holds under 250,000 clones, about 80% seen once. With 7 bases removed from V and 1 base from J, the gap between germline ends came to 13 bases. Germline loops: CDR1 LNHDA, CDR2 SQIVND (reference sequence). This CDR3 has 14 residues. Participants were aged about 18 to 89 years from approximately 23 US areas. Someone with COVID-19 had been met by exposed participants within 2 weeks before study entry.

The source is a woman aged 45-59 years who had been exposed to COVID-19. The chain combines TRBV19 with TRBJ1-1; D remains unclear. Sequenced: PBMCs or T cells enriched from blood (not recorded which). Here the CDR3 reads CASKRIAPNTEAFF. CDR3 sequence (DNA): TGTGCCAGTAAGCGGATAGCCCCGAACACTGAAGCTTTCTTT.